This note documents a single TCR beta chain sequence. Its antigen is still unknown. This record belongs to a study of cytomegalovirus exposure and HLA in healthy donors. PCR involved 60 Vbeta and 13 Jbeta primers. TCRdb's copy holds only in-frame clones and misses some; the assay was immunoSEQ multiplex PCR. The top ten hold 1.8% of the sample, which has about 130,000 clones, roughly 79% seen once. Study observations and caveats: TCR association rates varied by HLA locus in a later analysis, with DRB1 highest and HLA-C lowest. By a later analysis, the bulk of CMV-associated TCR beta chains appeared HLA-restricted.

CDR3 length: 18 residues. The trim removed 4 bases at V and 0 bases at J, leaving 10 bases unmatched. From germline, CDR1 is SGHVS and CDR2 FNYEAQ. Sample: PBMCs. The receptor comes from a woman in her fifties or sixties in good health and CMV-seronegative. This rearrangement joins TRBV7-6 to TRBJ2-2; 8 bases are a match to TRBD2. DNA for the CDR3: TGTGCCAGCAGCTCAACAAGGGAAGCGGGAGCGAACACCGGGGAGCTGTTTTTT. Translated: CASSSTREAGANTGELFF.